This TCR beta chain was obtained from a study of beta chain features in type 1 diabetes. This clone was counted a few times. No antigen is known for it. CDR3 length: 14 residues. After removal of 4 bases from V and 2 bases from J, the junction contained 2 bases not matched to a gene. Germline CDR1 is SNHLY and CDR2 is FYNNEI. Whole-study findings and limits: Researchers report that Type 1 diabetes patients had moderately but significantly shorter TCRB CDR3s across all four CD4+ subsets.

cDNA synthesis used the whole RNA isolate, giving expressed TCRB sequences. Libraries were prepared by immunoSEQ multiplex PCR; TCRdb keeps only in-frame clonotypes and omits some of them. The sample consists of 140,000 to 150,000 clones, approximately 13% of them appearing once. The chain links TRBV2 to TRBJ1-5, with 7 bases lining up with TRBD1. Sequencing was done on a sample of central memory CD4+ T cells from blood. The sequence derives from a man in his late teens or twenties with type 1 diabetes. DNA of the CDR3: TGTGCCAGCAGTGGAGGACAGGGCAATCAGCCCCAGCATTTT. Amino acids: CASSGGQGNQPQHF. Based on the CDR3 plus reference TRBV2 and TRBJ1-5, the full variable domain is EPEVTQTPSHQVTQMGQEVILRCVPISNHLYFYWYRQILGQKVEFLVSFYNNEISEKSEIFDDQFSVERPDGSNFTLKIRSTKLEDSAMYFCASSGGQGNQPQHFGDGTRLSIL.